The 17 T cell receptor beta chains below were found in one sample sequenced in a study of molecular identifiers for immune sequencing clone quantification. Each CDR3 protein gets one entry after TCRdb re-called the PCR reads with MiXCR. The data contain under 600,000 distinct CDR3 sequences, over 20% of them singletons. Sequencing used naive CD8+ T cells from blood, with Jurkat cell RNA spiked in. The subset here: FACS-sorted CD8+CD4-CCR7+CD45RA+ naive T cells. All receptors derive from a human donor in good health. Some libraries in this study had Jurkat cell RNA spiked in.

The chain is built from TRBV7-9 and TRBJ1-5; D unresolved. The CDR3 is made up of 12 amino acids. Germline CDR1 reads SEHNR; CDR2 reads FQNEAQ (reference sequence). Trimming left V 4 bases short and J 11 bases short, with 12 bases between. The CDR3 loop reads CASSSLEVAQHF. DNA for the CDR3: TGTGCCAGCAGCTCGCTAGAGGTTGCCCAGCATTTT. Full variable domain (outside the CDR3, taken from reference TRBV7-9 and TRBJ1-5): DTGVSQNPRHKITKRGQNVTFRCDPISEHNRLYWYRQTLGQGPEFLTYFQNEAQLEKSRLLSDRFSAERPKGSFSTLEIQRTEQGDSAMYLCASSSLEVAQHFGDGTRLSIL.

In nucleotides, the CDR3 is TGCGCCAGCAAGATCTGGGACGGGGCCAACGTCCTGACTTTC. This translates into CASKIWDGANVLTF. The chain combines TRBV4-1 with TRBJ2-6; D possibly matches TRBD1 or TRBD2 (5 bases each). CDR1 MGHRA and CDR2 YSYEKL come from the germline V gene. The CDR3 is 14 residues long. V was shortened by 7 bases and J by 4 bases, with 11 bases between the two germline ends.

This chain links TRBV4-3 with TRBJ2-2; 10 bases line up with TRBD2. The J segment lost 6 bases and the V segment lost 2 bases, leaving 12 bases of the junction unmatched. The germline CDR1 and CDR2 sequences are LGHNA and YSLEER. The CDR3 length is 18 residues. The CDR3 here is CASSQSTGTSVYPGELFF. In DNA, the CDR3 is TGCGCCAGCAGCCAATCAACCGGGACTAGCGTTTACCCCGGGGAGCTGTTTTTT.

The chain is built from TRBV6-5 and TRBJ2-7; D might be TRBD1 or TRBD2, each matching 5 bases. Trimming left V 0 bases short and J 5 bases short, with 11 bases between. CDR3 length: 14 amino acids. Germline lookup yields CDR1 MNHEY and CDR2 SVGAGI. CDR3 DNA sequence: TGTGCCAGCAGTTACTCGGGACGTGGTAACGAGCAGTACTTC. Amino acids: CASSYSGRGNEQYF.

This clonotype was observed at least ten times. CDR3 nucleotides: TGTGCCAGCACCCGTACCTACAATGAGCAGTTCTTC. Translating gives CASTRTYNEQFF. The V call is TRBV7-2, the J call TRBJ2-1, with unresolved D. The length of the CDR3 is 12 residues. The ends were cut back, 7 bases at V and 2 bases at J, with 6 bases in the middle. Germline assignment: CDR1 SGHTA and CDR2 FQGNSA.

As to this clonotype: Germline and junction disagree at one end, which may indicate a read error. The chain's CDR3 is CARSSKRDSLPLGEQYF. CDR3 in DNA: TGTGCCCGCAGCTCCAAGCGGGACTCTCTCCCTCTAGGGGAGCAGTACTTC. This chain joins TRBV13 and TRBJ2-7; 7 bases match TRBD2. CDR1 is PRHDT and CDR2 is FYEKMQ in the germline V gene (reference sequence). This CDR3 has 17 amino acids. Full variable domain (outside the CDR3, taken from reference TRBV13 and TRBJ2-7): AAGVIQSPRHLIKEKRETATLKCYPIPRHDTVYWYQQGPGQDPQFLISFYEKMQSDKGSIPDRFSAQQFSDYHSELNMSSLELGDSALYFCARSSKRDSLPLGEQYFGPGTRLTVT.

The V call is TRBV14, the J call TRBJ2-1; 7 nucleotides line up with TRBD1. Unmatched junction bases numbered 6, after V lost 1 base and J lost 0 bases. Germline CDR1 is SGHDN and CDR2 is FVKESK. The CDR3 covers 17 residues. CDR3 DNA: TGTGCCAGCAGCCAAGGACAGGGAGTGAGCTCCTACAATGAGCAGTTCTTC. This gives the protein CASSQGQGVSSYNEQFF.

This clonotype appeared a few times. The chain has TRBV7-6 and TRBJ2-3, with 16 bases fitting TRBD2. V lost 5 bases to trimming and J lost 0 bases; unmatched junction nucleotides: 5. Germline CDR1 is SGHVS and CDR2 is FNYEAQ. This CDR3 is 18 amino acids long. CDR3 DNA: TGTGCCAGCAGCCCGGGACTAGCGGGAGGGCAGAGCACAGATACGCAGTATTTT. Its translation: CASSPGLAGGQSTDTQYF. Based on the CDR3 plus reference TRBV7-6 and TRBJ2-3, the full variable domain is GAGVSQSPRYKVTKRGQDVALRCDPISGHVSLYWYRQALGQGPEFLTYFNYEAQQDKSGLPNDRFSAERPEGSISTLTIQRTEQRDSAMYRCASSPGLAGGQSTDTQYFGPGTRLTVL.

In the case of this clonotype: A much larger clone differs by one base, so this may be a read error. The DNA for the CDR3 is TGTGCCAGCAGCTCCCGGACAGGGAAGGGTTTAGCGGCCAAAAACATTCAGTACTTC. Residues: CASSSRTGKGLAAKNIQYF. The chain couples TRBV13 to TRBJ2-4; 8 bases map to TRBD1. This CDR3 is 19 amino acids long. The ends lost 4 bases at V and 1 base at J; junction bases unmatched: 15. Germline CDR1 is PRHDT and CDR2 is FYEKMQ (reference sequence).

In this sample, this clonotype turned up a few times. This chain uses TRBV5-6 with TRBJ1-5, with a weak D call TRBD1 (6 bases). CDR1 and CDR2 (germline): SGHDT, YYEEEE. Between the trimmed V and J ends, which lost 7 bases and 1 base, there was a span of 15 bases. CDR3 length: 15 amino acids. The CDR3 sequence: CASGVGGGSNQPQHF. The CDR3 DNA sequence: TGTGCCAGCGGAGTAGGGGGGGGAAGCAATCAGCCCCAGCATTTT. The full variable domain, rest sourced from reference TRBV5-6 and TRBJ1-5, is DAGVTQSPTHLIKTRGQQVTLRCSPKSGHDTVSWYQQALGQGPQFIFQYYEEEERQRGNFPDRFSGHQFPNYSSELNVNALLLGDSALYLCASGVGGGSNQPQHFGDGTRLSIL.

In this sample, this clonotype turned up a few times. J is TRBJ1-1 and V is TRBV5-5; TRBD1 might be the D (5 bases). With 0 bases removed from V and 6 bases from J, the gap between germline ends came to 9 bases. Looked up from germline, CDR1 is SGHKS and CDR2 is YYEKEE (reference sequence). CDR3 length: 13 residues. The CDR3: CASSLAGDAEAFF. CDR3 nucleotide sequence: TGTGCCAGCAGCTTGGCCGGGGACGCTGAAGCTTTCTTT. The complete variable domain, with remaining parts taken from reference TRBV5-5 and TRBJ1-1, reads DAGVTQSPTHLIKTRGQQVTLRCSPISGHKSVSWYQQVLGQGPQFIFQYYEKEERGRGNFPDRFSARQFPNYSSELNVNALLLGDSALYLCASSLAGDAEAFFGQGTRLTVV.

This clonotype was seen only a few times. The genes are TRBV4-3 and TRBJ2-7, with a weak D call TRBD2 (5 bases). Germline-derived CDR1 and CDR2 are LGHNA and YSLEER. There are 17 residues in the CDR3. V gave up 0 bases and J gave up 4 bases, with 19 bases separating them. The CDR3 DNA follows: TGCGCCAGCAGCCAAGATCGCACCCGGGTCGGGGATTACGAGCAGTACTTC. This codes for CASSQDRTRVGDYEQYF.

Details on this clonotype: A junction end diverges from the germline sequence, so it may reflect a read error. This chain uses TRBV4-3 with TRBJ2-7, with D perhaps matching TRBD2 (5 bases). There are 15 residues in the CDR3. Germline CDR1 is LGHNA and CDR2 is YSLEER. The CDR3 loop reads CASSQGRRLDYERYF. As DNA, the CDR3 is TGCGCCAGCAGCCAAGGGAGGCGCCTAGACTACGAGCGGTACTTC.

This clonotype has a handful of counts. The chain carries TRBV5-6 and TRBJ1-1; D gene uncertain. Trimming left V 0 bases short and J 0 bases short, with 9 bases between. Looked up from germline, CDR1 is SGHDT and CDR2 is YYEEEE. The CDR3 loop spans 15 amino acids. As DNA, the CDR3 is TGTGCCAGCAGCTTGGTCTGGGCGCTGAACACTGAAGCTTTCTTT. The encoded protein is CASSLVWALNTEAFF.

The CDR3 loop is CSVEKLREGSYEQYF. CDR3 nucleotide sequence: TGCAGCGTTGAAAAGTTGCGGGAGGGCTCCTACGAGCAGTACTTC. The rearrangement uses TRBV29-1 and TRBJ2-7; 9 bases line up with TRBD2. J gave up 0 bases and V 2 bases, and 5 bases lay outside the gene matches. The CDR3 extends over 15 amino acids. Germline-derived CDR1 and CDR2 are SQVTM and ANQGSEA.

This chain connects TRBV27 to TRBJ1-1; maybe TRBD1 (5 bases). V dropped 2 bases and J dropped 7 bases, with 8 bases sitting between them. Germline lookup yields CDR1 MNHEY and CDR2 SMNVEV (reference sequence). The CDR3 is made up of 12 amino acids. Here the CDR3 DNA reads TGTGCCAGCAGTTTAAGGCAGGGTGAAGCTTTCTTT. This gives the protein CASSLRQGEAFF.

Remarks on this clonotype: Since the CDR3 does not end with the conserved phenylalanine or tryptophan, this likely comes from a read error. The V gene is TRBV6-5, the J gene TRBJ1-5; the D is unclear. V lost 2 bases to trimming and J lost 2 bases, with 7 bases between them. CDR1 and CDR2 (germline): MNHEY, SVGAGI. The CDR3 runs to 14 residues. The CDR3 coding sequence is TGTGCCAGCAGTTACAACGGGCGCAATCAGCCCCAGCATCTT. Encoded protein: CASSYNGRNQPQHL.